A single sample gave rise to the 26 T cell receptor beta chains below, sequenced in a study of OX40 agonist ivuxolimab in advanced cancers. TCRdb's table, derived via immunoSEQ multiplex PCR, lists solely in-frame clones and lacks some. The data hold tens of thousands of clones, with 85% to 95% observed a single time. Sequenced here: CD4+ or CD8+ T cells sorted from blood, sampled in a trial of the OX40 agonist ivuxolimab. These receptors were obtained from an adult with an advanced solid tumor such as melanoma, head and neck, liver or kidney cancer.

This clone has just one count. The chain uses TRBV9 and TRBJ2-2; the match to TRBD2 covers 7 bases. Trimming removed 1 base from V and 0 bases from J; junction bases left unmatched: 3. Per germline, CDR1 SGDLS and CDR2 YYNGEE. The CDR3 loop spans 16 amino acids. CDR3 sequence (DNA): TGTGCCAGCAGCGTACGGGAGGACCCGAACACCGGGGAGCTGTTTTTT. Its protein product is CASSVREDPNTGELFF.

V gene TRBV4-3 combines with J gene TRBJ1-4; 9 nucleotides line up with TRBD1. The CDR3 length is 16 residues. V lost 2 bases and J lost 8; bases outside the gene matches: 9. The V gene's germline CDR1 is LGHNA and CDR2 YSLEER. CDR3 coding DNA: TGCGCCAGCAGCCAATTTACAGGGGGCGCGGTCGAAAAACTGTTTTTT. Translation gives CASSQFTGGAVEKLFF.

The chain uses TRBV5-1 and TRBJ1-1, with 12 bases identical to TRBD1. Germline V lookup: CDR1 SGHRS, CDR2 YFSETQ. V lost 4 bases to trimming and J lost 2 bases; unmatched junction nucleotides: 12. The CDR3 runs to 18 residues. The CDR3 loop reads CASSPGQGARLTNTEAFF. Here the CDR3 DNA reads TGCGCCAGCAGCCCGGGACAGGGGGCGAGATTGACAAACACTGAAGCTTTCTTT.

The rearrangement joins TRBV4-1 to TRBJ2-7; 9 bases are shared with TRBD1. This CDR3 is built from 15 residues. Germline CDR1 reads MGHRA; CDR2 reads YSYEKL. V shed 2 bases, J shed 2 bases, and the junction held 4 bases outside the gene matches. CDR3 sequence (DNA): TGCGCCAGCAGCCAAACCGGGACAGGGACCTACGAGCAGTACTTC. This codes for CASSQTGTGTYEQYF.

The CDR3 spells CASSPIVISYNSPLHF. CDR3 nucleotide sequence: TGTGCCAGCAGCCCCATCGTTATCTCCTATAATTCACCCCTCCACTTT. This chain links TRBV28 with TRBJ1-6; D remains unclear. CDR1 and CDR2 from the germline V gene are MDHEN and SYDVKM. The CDR3 is 16 residues long. Trimming stripped 6 bases from V and 0 bases from J, with 12 bases between. Drawing the rest from reference TRBV28 and TRBJ1-6, the complete variable domain is DVKVTQSSRYLVKRTGEKVFLECVQDMDHENMFWYRQDPGLGLRLIYFSYDVKMKEKGDIPEGYSVSREKKERFSLILESASTNQTSMYLCASSPIVISYNSPLHFGNGTRLTVT.

This clone was observed once. This rearrangement joins TRBV27 to TRBJ1-4; D gene uncertain. The CDR3 sequence is 15 residues long. Germline V gene data show CDR1 as MNHEY and CDR2 as SMNVEV (reference sequence). The ends were cut back, 4 bases at V and 4 bases at J, with 13 bases in the middle. CDR3 region: CASSSGLTVNEKLFF. For the CDR3, the DNA is TGTGCCAGCAGTTCTGGTCTCACGGTTAATGAAAAACTGTTTTTT.

In the case of this clone: An end of the junction differs from the germline gene, which may be a read error. The rearrangement links TRBV10-3 to TRBJ2-7; D may be TRBD1 (5 bases). Germline values: CDR1 ENHRY, CDR2 SYGVKD. There are 11 residues in the CDR3. DNA of the CDR3: TGTGCCATCGGGCAGGGCTACGAGCGGTACTTC. It codes for CAIGQGYERYF.

The chain is built from TRBV4-1 and TRBJ2-1; 8 bases agree with TRBD2. The germline V gene has CDR1 MGHRA and CDR2 YSYEKL. Germline trimming cut 4 bases from V and 10 bases from J; bases unmatched to any gene: 3. The CDR3 extends over 12 amino acids. The CDR3 sequence: CASSRGGGEQFF. DNA of the CDR3: TGCGCCAGCAGCCGCGGCGGGGGGGAGCAGTTCTTC.

CDR3 protein: CASSLTQGAAYNEQFF. CDR3 sequence (DNA): TGTGCCAGCAGCTTAACACAGGGGGCCGCCTACAATGAGCAGTTCTTC. The chain uses TRBV11-3 and TRBJ2-1; TRBD1 matches 9 bases. This CDR3 spans 16 amino acids. Trimming took 2 bases from V and 2 from J; bases not matched to a gene: 4. Germline CDR1 is SGHNT and CDR2 is YENEEA.

V usage is TRBV4-1 and J usage is TRBJ2-2, with 10 bases matching TRBD1. Germline-derived CDR1 and CDR2 are MGHRA and YSYEKL. V lost 3 bases to trimming and J lost 6 bases; unmatched junction nucleotides: 10. The CDR3 loop spans 17 amino acids. The CDR3 DNA follows: TGCGCCAGCAGCCATCCCGGAGACAGGGGGCCGGCCGGGGAGCTGTTTTTT. Amino acids: CASSHPGDRGPAGELFF.

The chain employs TRBV6-5 and TRBJ2-4; D perhaps matches TRBD1 (6 bases). The V end was cut by 2 bases, the J end by 5 bases, with 10 bases between. CDR3 size: 14 residues. Germline V gene lookup returns CDR1 MNHEY and CDR2 SVGAGI. Here the CDR3 reads CASSYTGHQNIQYF. CDR3 coding DNA: TGTGCCAGCAGTTACACGGGACACCAAAACATTCAGTACTTC.

The genes are TRBV27 and TRBJ2-7; unclear D gene. CDR1 and CDR2 from the germline V gene are MNHEY and SMNVEV (reference sequence). The CDR3 sequence is 13 residues long. Trimming stripped 3 bases from V and 0 bases from J, with 6 bases between. CDR3 residues: CASSFRASYEQYF. The CDR3 DNA reads TGTGCCAGCAGTTTCCGGGCCTCCTACGAGCAGTACTTC.

This clone was found once. The chain carries TRBV11-2 and TRBJ2-1, with D maybe TRBD2 (6 bases). The CDR3 covers 15 residues. With 5 bases removed from V and 6 bases from J, the gap between germline ends came to 17 bases. In germline, CDR1 is SGHAT, CDR2 FQNNGV. CDR3 nucleotide sequence: TGTGCCAGCAGCGGCAGTAGCGGAGGGGTCAATGAGCAGTTCTTC. Protein: CASSGSSGGVNEQFF.

The chain employs TRBV5-1 and TRBJ2-3; the D gene is possibly TRBD2 (6 bases). V lost 5 bases to trimming and J lost 3 bases, with 10 bases between them. Germline CDR1 and CDR2: SGHRS and YFSETQ. This CDR3 region has 13 residues. The CDR3 reads CASRGGATDTQYF. CDR3 DNA sequence: TGCGCCAGCAGAGGCGGGGCAACAGATACGCAGTATTTT.

The genes are TRBV21-1 and TRBJ1-2; the D call of TRBD1 is as the table states it, not checked on the DNA. TRBV21-1 is recorded as a pseudogene. The CDR3 covers 14 residues. CDR3 region: CASSGHRANYGYTF. The CDR3 region has the DNA TGTGCCAGCAGCGGTCACAGGGCAAACTATGGCTACACCTTC.

The J gene is TRBJ2-7, the V gene TRBV27; 10 bases are a match to TRBD2. This CDR3 is 16 amino acids long. The germline gives CDR1 MNHEY, CDR2 SMNVEV (reference sequence). With 3 bases clipped from V and 2 bases from J, the junction kept 7 bases outside the gene matches. The CDR3 region has the DNA TGTGCCAGCAGTTTGGCATGGACTAGCGGTACCTACGAGCAGTACTTC. Protein product: CASSLAWTSGTYEQYF.

The chain carries TRBV28 and TRBJ1-5; no clear D. Per germline, CDR1 MDHEN and CDR2 SYDVKM. CDR3 length equals 15 residues. CDR3 amino acids: CAIKARVGGFQPQHF. The CDR3 nucleotides read TGTGCTATAAAGGCGCGCGTCGGCGGTTTTCAGCCCCAGCATTTT.

The chain carries TRBV28 and TRBJ1-1, with 8 positions matching TRBD1. CDR1 is MDHEN and CDR2 is SYDVKM in the germline V gene. The CDR3 sequence is 15 residues long. Losses at the gene ends were 2 bases for V and 1 base for J; bases not matched to a gene: 3. CDR3 residues: CASSLGGTGNTEAFF. As DNA, the CDR3 is TGTGCCAGCAGTTTAGGCGGGACAGGGAACACTGAAGCTTTCTTT.

This rearrangement joins TRBV18 to TRBJ1-2; no firm D call. CDR3 length: 15 residues. Germline V gene lookup returns CDR1 KGHSH and CDR2 LQKENI. With 1 base removed from V and 6 bases from J, the gap between germline ends came to 15 bases. CDR3: CASSPQSRRRDGYTF. Written as DNA, the CDR3 is TGTGCCAGCTCACCACAGTCCCGACGGAGGGATGGCTACACCTTC.

Written as DNA, the CDR3 is TGTGCCAGCAGCTTAGGGGCTAGCGGGGGAGAGACCCAGTACTTC. Translating it yields CASSLGASGGETQYF. The J gene is TRBJ2-5, the V gene TRBV11-2; 10 positions match TRBD2. The CDR3 has 15 amino acids. The V segment lost 1 base and the J segment 4 bases; nucleotides outside the gene matches: 3. CDR1 SGHAT and CDR2 FQNNGV come from the germline V gene.

This rearrangement joins TRBV19 to TRBJ2-4, with D maybe TRBD1 (5 bases). CDR1 and CDR2 (germline): LNHDA, SQIVND (reference sequence). Trimming shortened V by 3 bases and J by 2 bases, and 20 bases separated the two germline ends. This CDR3 is 18 amino acids long. The CDR3 nucleotides are TGTGCCAGTAGTATTCAAATGTGGGCAGGGTTGACCAAAAACATTCAGTACTTC. Its protein product is CASSIQMWAGLTKNIQYF.

The J gene is TRBJ2-1, the V gene TRBV2; TRBD1 might be the D (6 bases). The CDR3 has 10 residues. CDR1 and CDR2 from the germline V gene are SNHLY and FYNNEI. The germline V and J ends were trimmed by 11 bases and 8 bases, with 10 bases remaining between them. This CDR3 is CASRGYEQFF. The CDR3 DNA follows: TGTGCCTCCAGGGGCTATGAGCAGTTCTTC.

The chain recombines TRBV7-9 with TRBJ2-7; 9 nucleotides match TRBD2. The length of the CDR3 is 12 residues. CDR1 is SEHNR, CDR2 FQNEAQ, per germline (reference sequence). The trim removed 5 bases at V and 6 bases at J, leaving 2 bases unmatched. CDR3 nucleotide sequence: TGTGCCAGCAGCAATAGCGGGAGCGAGCAGTACTTC. Translated: CASSNSGSEQYF.

This chain joins TRBV7-8 and TRBJ2-1, with D possibly matching TRBD2 (6 bases). The germline CDR1 and CDR2 sequences are SGHVS and FQNEAQ. Trimming removed 6 bases from V and 0 bases from J, with 18 bases in between. The CDR3 contains 17 residues. CDR3 sequence: CASSIKSGWSSYNEQFF. The CDR3 DNA follows: TGTGCCAGCAGTATAAAGAGCGGGTGGAGCTCCTACAATGAGCAGTTCTTC.

The chain uses TRBV6-6 and TRBJ2-1; TRBD2 agrees at 9 bases. From germline, CDR1 is MNHNY and CDR2 SVGAGI (reference sequence). J was trimmed by 3 bases and V by 6 bases; bases with no gene match: 6. The CDR3 runs 15 residues. This chain's CDR3 is CASSVLAGDYNEQFF. CDR3 in DNA: TGTGCCAGCAGCGTACTAGCGGGCGACTACAATGAGCAGTTCTTC.

The chain recombines TRBV5-4 with TRBJ1-1; 11 positions agree with TRBD1. This CDR3 contains 14 residues. Germline assignment: CDR1 SGHNT and CDR2 YYREEE (reference sequence). Trimming at V came to 4 bases and at J to 4 bases, leaving 3 bases not matched to a gene. This CDR3 is CASSRGQGVTEAFF. The CDR3 coding sequence is TGTGCCAGCAGCCGGGGACAGGGGGTCACTGAAGCTTTCTTT. The whole variable domain, filled in from reference TRBV5-4 and TRBJ1-1, reads ETGVTQSPTHLIKTRGQQVTLRCSSQSGHNTVSWYQQALGQGPQFIFQYYREEENGRGNFPPRFSGLQFPNYSSELNVNALELDDSALYLCASSRGQGVTEAFFGQGTRLTVV.